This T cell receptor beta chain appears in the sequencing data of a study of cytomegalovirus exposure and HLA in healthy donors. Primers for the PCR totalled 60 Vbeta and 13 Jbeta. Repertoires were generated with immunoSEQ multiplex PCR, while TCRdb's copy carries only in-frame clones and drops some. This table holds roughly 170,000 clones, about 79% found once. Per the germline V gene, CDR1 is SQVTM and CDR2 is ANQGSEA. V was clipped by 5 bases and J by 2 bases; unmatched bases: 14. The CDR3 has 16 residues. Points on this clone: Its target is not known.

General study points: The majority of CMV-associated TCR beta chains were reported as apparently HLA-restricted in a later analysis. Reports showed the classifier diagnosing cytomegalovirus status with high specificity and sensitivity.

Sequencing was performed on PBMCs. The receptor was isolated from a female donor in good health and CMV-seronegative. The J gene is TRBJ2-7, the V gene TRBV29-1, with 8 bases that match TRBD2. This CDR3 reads CSVSESGGGGTYEQYF. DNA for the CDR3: TGCAGCGTTTCGGAGTCGGGGGGGGGAGGTACCTACGAGCAGTACTTC.